The rows below give T cell receptor beta chains drawn from one sample of a study of cytomegalovirus exposure and HLA in healthy donors. Assay used: immunoSEQ multiplex PCR; TCRdb lists only in-frame clones, some missing. The data hold about 210,000 clones, with about 85% observed a single time. Source material: PBMCs. The source of these receptors is a woman aged 45-65 years in good health and CMV-seropositive. Both conserved end residues are part of each CDR3. Fields, in order: V gene, D gene, J gene, clone size, CDR3 protein, CDR3 DNA. The D gene is left open where the match is weak. Where a row states a size, it is once, few, many or the class of an expanded clone; other rows omit it.

V: TRBV5-1; D: -; J: TRBJ1-2; size: -; CDR3: CASSLLGPFASYTF; DNA: TGCGCCAGCAGCTTGTTGGGCCCTTTCGCCTCCTACACCTTC
V: TRBV27; D: -; J: TRBJ1-3; size: -; CDR3: CASGHNTGNTIYF; DNA: TGTGCCAGCGGGCACAACACCGGAAACACCATATATTTT
V: TRBV6-1; D: -; J: TRBJ1-5; size: -; CDR3: CASSEARGWNSNQPQHF; DNA: TGTGCCAGCAGTGAAGCTCGGGGTTGGAATAGCAATCAGCCCCAGCATTTT
V: TRBV9; D: TRBD2; J: TRBJ2-2; size: -; CDR3: CASSVALGLAGENTGELFF; DNA: TGTGCCAGCAGCGTAGCGTTGGGACTAGCGGGGGAGAACACCGGGGAGCTGTTTTTT
V: TRBV7-2; D: TRBD2; J: TRBJ2-1; size: -; CDR3: CASSPRLAAEQFF; DNA: TGTGCCAGCAGCCCCCGACTAGCCGCTGAGCAGTTCTTC
V: TRBV28; D: TRBD1; J: TRBJ1-1; size: -; CDR3: CASRSGTGVTEAFF; DNA: TGTGCCAGCAGGTCCGGGACAGGGGTTACTGAAGCTTTCTTT
V: TRBV6-5; D: TRBD2; J: TRBJ2-7; size: once; CDR3: CASRWTSGGSYEQYF; DNA: TGTGCCAGCAGGTGGACTAGCGGGGGGTCCTACGAGCAGTACTTC
V: TRBV7-6; D: -; J: TRBJ1-3; size: -; CDR3: CASSPRQAPGNTIYF; DNA: TGTGCCAGCAGCCCCCGACAGGCGCCCGGGAACACCATATATTTT
V: TRBV5-1; D: -; J: TRBJ1-2; size: -; CDR3: CASSLDSTNYGYTF; DNA: TGCGCCAGCAGCTTGGATTCAACAAACTATGGCTACACCTTC
V: TRBV5-1; D: -; J: TRBJ2-3; size: -; CDR3: CASSLSRAVDTQYF; DNA: TGCGCCAGCAGCTTGAGCAGGGCGGTAGATACGCAGTATTTT